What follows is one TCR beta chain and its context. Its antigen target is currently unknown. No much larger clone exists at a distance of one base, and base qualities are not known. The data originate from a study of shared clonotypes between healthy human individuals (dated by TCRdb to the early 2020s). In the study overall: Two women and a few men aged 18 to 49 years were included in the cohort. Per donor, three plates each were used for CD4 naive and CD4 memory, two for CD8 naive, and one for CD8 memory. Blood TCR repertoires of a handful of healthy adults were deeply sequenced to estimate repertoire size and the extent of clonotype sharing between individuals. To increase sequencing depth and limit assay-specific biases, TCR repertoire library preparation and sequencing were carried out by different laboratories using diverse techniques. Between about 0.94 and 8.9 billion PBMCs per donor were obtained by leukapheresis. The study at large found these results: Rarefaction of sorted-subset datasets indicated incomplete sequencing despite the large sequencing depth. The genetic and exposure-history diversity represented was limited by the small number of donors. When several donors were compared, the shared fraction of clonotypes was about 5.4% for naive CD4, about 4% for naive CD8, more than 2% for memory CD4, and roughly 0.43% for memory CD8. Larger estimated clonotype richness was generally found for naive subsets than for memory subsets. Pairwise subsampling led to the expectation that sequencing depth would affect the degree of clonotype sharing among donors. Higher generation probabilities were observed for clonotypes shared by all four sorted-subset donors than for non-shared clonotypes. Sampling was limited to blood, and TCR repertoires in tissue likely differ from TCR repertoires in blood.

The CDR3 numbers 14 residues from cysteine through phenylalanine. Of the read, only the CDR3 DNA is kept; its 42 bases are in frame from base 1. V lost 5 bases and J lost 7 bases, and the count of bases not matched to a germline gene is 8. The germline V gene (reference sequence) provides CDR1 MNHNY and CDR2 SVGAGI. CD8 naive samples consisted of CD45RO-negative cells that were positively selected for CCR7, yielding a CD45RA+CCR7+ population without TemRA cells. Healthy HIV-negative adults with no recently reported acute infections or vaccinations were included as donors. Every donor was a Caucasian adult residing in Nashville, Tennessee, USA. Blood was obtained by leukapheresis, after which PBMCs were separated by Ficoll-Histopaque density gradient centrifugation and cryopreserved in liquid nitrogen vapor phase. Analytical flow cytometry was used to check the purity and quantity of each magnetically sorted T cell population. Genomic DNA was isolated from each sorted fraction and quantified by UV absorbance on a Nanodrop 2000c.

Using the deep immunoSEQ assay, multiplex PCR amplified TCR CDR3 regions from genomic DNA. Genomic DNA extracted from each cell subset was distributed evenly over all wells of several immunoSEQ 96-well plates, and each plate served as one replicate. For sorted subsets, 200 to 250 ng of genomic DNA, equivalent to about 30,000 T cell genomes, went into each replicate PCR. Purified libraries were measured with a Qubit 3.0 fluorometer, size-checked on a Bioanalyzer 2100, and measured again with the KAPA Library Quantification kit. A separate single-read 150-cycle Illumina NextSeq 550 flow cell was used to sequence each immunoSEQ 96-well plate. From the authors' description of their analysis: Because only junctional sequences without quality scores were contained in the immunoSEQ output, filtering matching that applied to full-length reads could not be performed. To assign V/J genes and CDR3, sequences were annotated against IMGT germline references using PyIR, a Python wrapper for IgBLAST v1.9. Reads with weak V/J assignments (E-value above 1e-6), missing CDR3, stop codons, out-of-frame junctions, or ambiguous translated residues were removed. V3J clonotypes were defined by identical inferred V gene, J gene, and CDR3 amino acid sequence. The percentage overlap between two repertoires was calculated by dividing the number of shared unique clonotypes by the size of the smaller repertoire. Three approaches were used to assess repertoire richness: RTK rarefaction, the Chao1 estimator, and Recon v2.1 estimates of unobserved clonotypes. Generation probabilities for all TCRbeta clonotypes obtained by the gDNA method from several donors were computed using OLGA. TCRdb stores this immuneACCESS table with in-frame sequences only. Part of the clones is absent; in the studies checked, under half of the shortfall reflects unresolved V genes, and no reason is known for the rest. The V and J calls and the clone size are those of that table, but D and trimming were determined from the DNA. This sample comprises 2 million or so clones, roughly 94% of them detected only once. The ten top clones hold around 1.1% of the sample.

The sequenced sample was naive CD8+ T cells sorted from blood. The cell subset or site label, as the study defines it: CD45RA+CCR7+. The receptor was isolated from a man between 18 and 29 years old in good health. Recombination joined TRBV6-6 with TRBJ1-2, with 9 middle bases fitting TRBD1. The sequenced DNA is TGTGCCAGCAGTCTGGGACAGGGTTTCTTTGGCTACACCTTC. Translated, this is CASSLGQGFFGYTF.